One sample yielded the 23 T cell receptor beta chains listed below, sequenced in a study of technical replicates of blood from a few donors listed by TCRdb under 2017. Preparation of the library involved the immunoSEQ multiplex PCR assay. The immuneACCESS repertoire file appears here via TCRdb, limited to in-frame rearrangements. These files lack a portion of the clones; in checked studies, under half of the deficit traces to unresolved V genes, and the cause of the others is not known. The sample records some 77,000 clones, nearly 95% of which are singletons. The top ten clonotypes cover 0.3% to 0.5% of the sample. The sequenced material came from T cells isolated from PBMCs. The source is a human donor in good health.

This chain links TRBV19 with TRBJ2-7; 9 bases line up with TRBD2. V trimming: 8 bases; J trimming: 3 bases; junction bases outside the gene matches: 8. Germline assignment: CDR1 LNHDA and CDR2 SQIVND (reference sequence). CDR3 length: 14 residues. The CDR3 DNA reads TGTGCCAGTTCTACTAGCGGGCTACTCTACGAGCAGTACTTC. Translation: CASSTSGLLYEQYF. Complete variable domain (other parts from reference TRBV19 and TRBJ2-7): DGGITQSPKYLFRKEGQNVTLSCEQNLNHDAMYWYRQDPGQGLRLIYYSQIVNDFQKGDIAEGYSVSREKKESFPLTVTSAQKNPTAFYLCASSTSGLLYEQYFGPGTRLTVT.

The rearrangement uses TRBV27 and TRBJ1-1; 9 bases fit TRBD1. The CDR3 covers 14 residues. Germline assignment: CDR1 MNHEY and CDR2 SMNVEV (reference sequence). J gave up 11 bases and V 6 bases, and 13 bases lay outside the gene matches. The CDR3 coding sequence is TGTGCCAGCAGAACCTCAGGGACAGGGTTGGGTGCTTTCTTT. Protein sequence: CASRTSGTGLGAFF.

The chain is built from TRBV28 and TRBJ2-3, with 9 bases fitting TRBD2. The CDR3 totals 15 residues. Germline V gene lookup returns CDR1 MDHEN and CDR2 SYDVKM. DNA of the CDR3: TGTGCTACCATGGGGGCGGGAGGGAACACAGATACGCAGTATTTT. This translates into CATMGAGGNTDTQYF.

The chain joins TRBV30 to TRBJ2-7, with 9 bases lining up with TRBD2. Germline V lookup: CDR1 GTSNPN, CDR2 SVGIG (reference sequence). V trimming: 3 bases; J trimming: 5 bases; junction bases outside the gene matches: 5. This CDR3 spans 13 amino acids. CDR3 protein: CAWRGGRVNEQYF. CDR3 coding DNA: TGTGCCTGGAGGGGCGGGAGGGTCAACGAGCAGTACTTC.

The chain has TRBV2 and TRBJ1-5; 9 bases are a match to TRBD1. Germline V CDR1 and CDR2: SNHLY, FYNNEI. V lost 5 bases, J lost 16 bases, and 9 bases stayed unmatched. The CDR3 runs to 12 residues. CDR3 sequence: CASSQWDRVHHF. The CDR3, as DNA: TGTGCCAGCAGTCAATGGGACAGGGTCCACCATTTT.

The chain recombines TRBV6-1 with TRBJ2-3; D call uncertain. V lost 6 bases and J lost 4, with 5 bases in between. The CDR3 runs 11 residues. CDR1 is MNHNS, CDR2 SASEGT, per germline. The CDR3 is CASSQADTQYF. In DNA form, the CDR3 reads TGTGCCAGCAGCCAGGCAGATACGCAGTATTTT.

This clone was recorded once. The genes are TRBV7-3 and TRBJ2-1, with TRBD2 matching over 8 bases. The CDR3 loop spans 15 amino acids. J lost 4 bases, V lost 3 bases, and 5 bases had no gene match. Per the germline V gene, CDR1 is SGHTA and CDR2 is FQGTGA. The CDR3 loop is CASSFLAGLYNEQFF. CDR3 DNA: TGTGCCAGCAGCTTCCTAGCGGGCCTTTACAATGAGCAGTTCTTC.

J is TRBJ1-5 and V is TRBV5-1; possibly TRBD1 for D (5 bases). The V gene lost 4 bases and the J gene lost 5 bases, with 16 bases spanning the gap. Germline V lookup: CDR1 SGHRS, CDR2 YFSETQ. CDR3 length equals 15 residues. CDR3 sequence: CASSKDPGAHQPQHF. For the CDR3, the DNA is TGCGCCAGCAGCAAGGATCCTGGGGCGCATCAGCCCCAGCATTTT.

V is TRBV5-4 and J is TRBJ2-3; D is possibly TRBD1 (5 bases). Germline loops: CDR1 SGHNT, CDR2 YYREEE (reference sequence). CDR3 length: 16 amino acids. V lost 1 base and J 1 base, leaving 13 bases between the germline ends. CDR3 nucleotide sequence: TGTGCCAGCAGCTTGATAAGGGGATTTGGCACAGATACGCAGTATTTT. It yields the protein CASSLIRGFGTDTQYF.

This clone has just a few counts. The V call is TRBV18, the J call TRBJ1-2; D gene ambiguous. CDR3 length: 14 residues. The germline CDR1 and CDR2 sequences are KGHSH and LQKENI. Trimming shortened V by 3 bases and J by 6 bases, and 14 bases separated the two germline ends. The CDR3 bases are TGTGCCAGCTCACCTGAGGTTAGAGGAGATGGCTACACCTTC. This sequence encodes CASSPEVRGDGYTF.

The V gene is TRBV5-1, the J gene TRBJ2-1; 9 bases line up with TRBD2. The CDR3 sequence is 17 residues long. V shed 0 bases, J shed 7 bases, and the junction held 11 bases outside the gene matches. CDR1 SGHRS and CDR2 YFSETQ come from the germline V gene. CDR3 in amino acids: CASSLDTSGPMSNEQFF. The CDR3 nucleotides are TGCGCCAGCAGCTTGGATACTAGCGGGCCAATGTCGAATGAGCAGTTCTTC. Looking up the rest from reference TRBV5-1 and TRBJ2-1 gives the full variable domain: KAGVTQTPRYLIKTRGQQVTLSCSPISGHRSVSWYQQTPGQGLQFLFEYFSETQRNKGNFPGRFSGRQFSNSRSEMNVSTLELGDSALYLCASSLDTSGPMSNEQFFGPGTRLTVL.

The chain joins TRBV5-6 to TRBJ2-1, with TRBD1 matching over 8 bases. CDR3 size: 15 residues. J gave up 7 bases and V 5 bases, and 11 bases lay outside the gene matches. Per the germline V gene, CDR1 is SGHDT and CDR2 is YYEEEE. CDR3 loop: CASRPTGGMLNEQFF. In nucleotides, the CDR3 is TGTGCCAGCAGACCTACAGGGGGGATGTTGAATGAGCAGTTCTTC. Combining the CDR3 with reference TRBV5-6 and TRBJ2-1 gives the whole variable domain DAGVTQSPTHLIKTRGQQVTLRCSPKSGHDTVSWYQQALGQGPQFIFQYYEEEERQRGNFPDRFSGHQFPNYSSELNVNALLLGDSALYLCASRPTGGMLNEQFFGPGTRLTVL.

The chain couples TRBV5-1 to TRBJ1-4; TRBD1 agrees at 8 bases. Germline assignment: CDR1 SGHRS and CDR2 YFSETQ. This CDR3 spans 17 amino acids. V shed 4 bases, J shed 5 bases, and the junction held 13 bases outside the gene matches. CDR3 nucleotides: TGCGCCAGCAGCCACTCCGGGACAGGAGGAGGGAATGAAAAACTGTTTTTT. Translation gives CASSHSGTGGGNEKLFF.

This clone was seen a single time. The chain links TRBV19 to TRBJ2-3, with 9 bases aligning to TRBD1. CDR3 size: 15 residues. In germline, CDR1 is LNHDA, CDR2 SQIVND (reference sequence). With V trimmed by 7 bases and J by 3 bases, 8 bases remained unmatched. The CDR3 nucleotides read TGTGCCAGTACCCTACAGGGGGCAGTTACAGATACGCAGTATTTT. Translated: CASTLQGAVTDTQYF.

The rearrangement joins TRBV6-6 to TRBJ2-3; D is possibly TRBD1 (6 bases). The germline V and J ends were trimmed by 10 bases and 5 bases, with 16 bases remaining between them. CDR1 and CDR2 from the germline V gene are MNHNY and SVGAGI (reference sequence). The CDR3 contains 13 residues. The CDR3 is CATYWTAEDTQYF. CDR3 sequence (DNA): TGTGCCACATACTGGACAGCTGAAGATACGCAGTATTTT.

The chain joins TRBV28 to TRBJ1-1; D possibly corresponds to TRBD1 (6 bases). V was pared by 6 bases and J by 5 bases, with 10 bases between. Germline CDR1 MDHEN, CDR2 SYDVKM. This CDR3 spans 12 amino acids. CDR3 DNA: TGTGCCAGCAGAGCTACAGGGACTGAAGCTTTCTTT. The encoded protein is CASRATGTEAFF. Filled out from reference TRBV28 and TRBJ1-1, the complete variable domain reads DVKVTQSSRYLVKRTGEKVFLECVQDMDHENMFWYRQDPGLGLRLIYFSYDVKMKEKGDIPEGYSVSREKKERFSLILESASTNQTSMYLCASRATGTEAFFGQGTRLTVV.

The chain is built from TRBV5-6 and TRBJ1-2; weak D call: TRBD1 (5 bases). The CDR3 is 14 residues long. V was trimmed by 4 bases and J by 2 bases, leaving 12 bases between them. Germline CDR1 is SGHDT and CDR2 is YYEEEE. The chain's CDR3 is CASSPRAGNYGYTF. The CDR3 coding sequence is TGTGCCAGCAGCCCCAGGGCTGGGAACTATGGCTACACCTTC.

This chain connects TRBV10-2 to TRBJ2-7; 10 bases are a match to TRBD2. The CDR3 is 15 amino acids. The junction had 9 bases not matched to a gene; V was cut back by 5 bases and J by 5 bases. Per germline, CDR1 WSHSY and CDR2 SAAADI. The CDR3 loop reads CASSSLGAGGDEQYF. CDR3 nucleotide sequence: TGCGCCAGCAGTAGTCTCGGAGCGGGAGGGGACGAGCAGTACTTC.

This sequence joins TRBV7-6 and TRBJ2-5; 8 nucleotides align to TRBD1. Trimming removed 0 bases from V and 2 bases from J; junction bases left unmatched: 2. Per germline, CDR1 SGHVS and CDR2 FNYEAQ. The CDR3 is 15 residues long. Written as DNA, the CDR3 is TGTGCCAGCAGCTTAGCCTGGGACAGGCAAGAGACCCAGTACTTC. It translates to CASSLAWDRQETQYF.

The genes are TRBV6-5 and TRBJ2-5; 7 positions match TRBD2. The CDR3 runs to 14 residues. Per germline, CDR1 MNHEY and CDR2 SVGAGI. V dropped 6 bases and J dropped 2; count of bases not matched to a gene: 6. DNA for the CDR3: TGTGCCAGCAGGCAACTAGCGTCTCAAGAGACCCAGTACTTC. Amino acid sequence: CASRQLASQETQYF.

This clone was detected once. The V call is TRBV6-5, the J call TRBJ2-1; 11 bases fit TRBD2. The CDR3 is 16 residues long. V shed 1 base, J shed 7 bases, and the junction held 6 bases outside the gene matches. Germline V lookup: CDR1 MNHEY, CDR2 SVGAGI. The DNA for the CDR3 is TGTGCCAGCAGTTACTTGACTAGCGGGAAGGGGAATGAGCAGTTCTTC. Its translation: CASSYLTSGKGNEQFF.

The table lists this clone with a count of one. V usage is TRBV6-1 and J usage is TRBJ2-7; 9 bases are a match to TRBD2. CDR3 length: 19 amino acids. CDR1 MNHNS and CDR2 SASEGT come from the germline V gene. V trimming: 3 bases; J trimming: 3 bases; junction bases outside the gene matches: 18. The CDR3 nucleotides read TGTGCCAGCAGTGAGCTCGCCCTCGGTAGCGGGAGAAGAAGCTACGAGCAGTACTTC. Encoded protein: CASSELALGSGRRSYEQYF.

This sequence joins TRBV5-6 and TRBJ2-3, with 7 bases aligning to TRBD2. This CDR3 region has 14 residues. CDR1 and CDR2 (germline): SGHDT, YYEEEE. V was clipped by 0 bases and J by 5 bases; unmatched bases: 3. As DNA, the CDR3 is TGTGCCAGCAGCTTGGACCCGGGAGGAGATACGCAGTATTTT. It specifies CASSLDPGGDTQYF.